The 10 T cell receptor beta chains presented below share a single source sample, sequenced in a study of shared clonotypes between healthy human individuals. Here immunoSEQ multiplex PCR was the method, and the copy in TCRdb shows in-frame clones only, minus some. The sample shows fewer than 1.6 million clones, approximately 98.5% of them seen only once. Sample: naive CD4+ T cells sorted from blood. Subset noted: CD45RA+ positively selected. These receptors were obtained from a man aged 25 to 40 in good health.

The chain is built from TRBV28 and TRBJ1-3; no clear D. CDR3 size: 14 residues. V lost 2 bases and J 6 bases, leaving 11 bases between the germline ends. Germline CDR1 and CDR2: MDHEN and SYDVKM. This chain's CDR3 is CASSLNLIQNTIYF. CDR3 nucleotide sequence: TGTGCCAGCAGTTTAAATCTTATTCAAAACACCATATATTTT.

The rearrangement uses TRBV2 and TRBJ2-1; TRBD2 matches 10 bases. Germline CDR1 SNHLY, CDR2 FYNNEI. After removal of 7 bases from V and 3 bases from J, the junction contained 6 bases not matched to a gene. CDR3 length: 15 residues. The CDR3 sequence: CASTVAGGLYNEQFF. The DNA of the CDR3 is TGTGCCAGCACGGTAGCGGGAGGACTCTACAATGAGCAGTTCTTC.

The rearrangement uses TRBV5-1 and TRBJ1-2; D possibly corresponds to TRBD1 (6 bases). Germline V gene sequence: CDR1 SGHRS, CDR2 YFSETQ. Deletions cut 0 bases from V and 3 bases from J, with 9 bases between. This CDR3 comprises 14 residues. CDR3 DNA sequence: TGCGCCAGCAGCTTGGCAGGGGACGACTATGGCTACACCTTC. This translates into CASSLAGDDYGYTF. The full variable domain, in which reference TRBV5-1 and TRBJ1-2 provide the parts outside the CDR3, is KAGVTQTPRYLIKTRGQQVTLSCSPISGHRSVSWYQQTPGQGLQFLFEYFSETQRNKGNFPGRFSGRQFSNSRSEMNVSTLELGDSALYLCASSLAGDDYGYTFGSGTRLTVV.

The V and J genes are TRBV5-3 and TRBJ2-7, with 9 bases that match TRBD1. TRBV5-3 is sorted into the ORF group, with uncertain function. The CDR3 has 15 residues. Trimming took 4 bases from V and 5 from J; bases not matched to a gene: 10. The CDR3: CARSLRDRASHEQYF. CDR3 nucleotide sequence: TGTGCCAGAAGCCTAAGGGACAGGGCGTCCCACGAGCAGTACTTC.

V usage is TRBV10-2 and J usage is TRBJ2-7, with 8 bases matching TRBD1. In germline, CDR1 is WSHSY, CDR2 SAAADI. This CDR3 comprises 15 residues. Trimming removed 7 bases from V and 0 bases from J; junction bases left unmatched: 8. The CDR3 protein is CASIGRDRSSYEQYF. The CDR3 DNA reads TGCGCCAGCATCGGTCGGGACAGGAGCTCCTACGAGCAGTACTTC.

The chain carries TRBV7-2 and TRBJ1-5; possible D gene TRBD1, 6 bases. The CDR3 totals 15 residues. The germline V gene encodes CDR1 SGHTA and CDR2 FQGNSA. Trimming removed 5 bases at V and 2 bases at J, with 13 bases between. The CDR3 DNA reads as TGTGCCAGCAGCAGCAACAGGGTTGGCAATCAGCCCCAGCATTTT. Translating gives CASSSNRVGNQPQHF.

This sequence joins TRBV7-9 and TRBJ1-5; unclear D gene. In germline, CDR1 is SEHNR, CDR2 FQNEAQ (reference sequence). Trimming removed 1 base from V and 0 bases from J, with 10 bases in between. This CDR3 has 16 amino acids. The CDR3 DNA reads as TGTGCCAGCAGCTTAGATCAGCGATTTAGCAATCAGCCCCAGCATTTT. Its protein product is CASSLDQRFSNQPQHF.

The chain joins TRBV19 to TRBJ2-7; D unclear. The CDR3 has 14 residues. Trimming shortened V by 5 bases and J by 2 bases, and 13 bases separated the two germline ends. CDR1 is LNHDA and CDR2 is SQIVND in the germline V gene (reference sequence). As DNA, the CDR3 is TGTGCCAGTAGTTTGGCAGGAATTACCTACGAGCAGTACTTC. Translated, it gives CASSLAGITYEQYF.

The V call is TRBV6-6, the J call TRBJ1-2; unclear D gene. Germline V lookup: CDR1 MNHNY, CDR2 SVGAGI (reference sequence). Trimming cost V 6 bases and J 7 bases, with 12 bases left between them. There are 12 residues in the CDR3. This chain's CDR3 is CASRFIATGYTF. CDR3 DNA: TGTGCCAGCAGGTTCATTGCTACTGGCTACACCTTC.

The J gene is TRBJ1-3, the V gene TRBV7-2; 7 nucleotides line up with TRBD1. The CDR3 consists of 17 residues. The germline CDR1 and CDR2 sequences are SGHTA and FQGNSA. V gave up 0 bases and J gave up 0 bases; unmatched junction bases: 5. CDR3 protein: CASSLAGGQLSGNTIYF. The CDR3 nucleotides read TGTGCCAGCAGCTTAGCCGGGGGACAGCTCTCTGGAAACACCATATATTTT.